This T cell receptor beta chain stems from a study of PD-1 blockade in classical Hodgkin lymphoma. With no exception, relapse followed autologous stem cell transplantation in all patients, and brentuximab vedotin exposure varied. TCRdb's table, derived via immunoSEQ multiplex PCR, lists solely in-frame clones and lacks some. Here the sample spans around 13,000 clones, about four fifths being singletons. The CDR3 totals 13 residues. Looked up from germline, CDR1 is MNHNS and CDR2 is SASEGT. J gave up 1 base and V 7 bases, and 4 bases lay outside the gene matches. The material was peripheral blood mononuclear cells (PBMCs), obtained at baseline. This clonotype was obtained from a human donor with classical Hodgkin lymphoma. The chain carries TRBV6-1 and TRBJ2-7; 7 nucleotides line up with TRBD2. The CDR3: CASKREGSYEQYV. The CDR3 coding sequence is TGTGCCAGCAAGAGGGAGGGGTCCTACGAGCAGTACGTC.